This passage covers 18 T cell receptor beta chains from one sample sequenced in a study of shared clonotypes between healthy human individuals. Sequenced by immunoSEQ multiplex PCR; TCRdb stores in-frame clones only, minus some. Among roughly 500,000 clones listed, approximately 94% were seen once. Input material: naive CD4+ T cells sorted from blood. Subset: CD45RA+ positively selected. Receptors originate from a woman younger than 45 in good health.

J is TRBJ2-1 and V is TRBV5-1; 12 nucleotides agree with TRBD2. Germline-derived CDR1 and CDR2 are SGHRS and YFSETQ. This CDR3 spans 19 amino acids. The V and J ends lost 3 bases and 0 bases, in that order; junction bases with no gene match: 10. The CDR3 nucleotides are TGCGCCAGCAGCTCACTAGCGGGAGGACTCAAGAGCTCCTACAATGAGCAGTTCTTC. Residues: CASSSLAGGLKSSYNEQFF.

This chain connects TRBV10-2 to TRBJ2-2; 7 nucleotides align to TRBD1. This CDR3 has 13 amino acids. The ends lost 7 bases at V and 9 bases at J; junction bases unmatched: 8. Per germline, CDR1 WSHSY and CDR2 SAAADI. This CDR3 is CASTTGTSRELFF. The CDR3, as DNA: TGCGCCAGCACGACAGGGACCTCGAGGGAGCTGTTTTTT.

The chain carries TRBV2 and TRBJ1-4, with 9 positions matching TRBD1. The germline V gene has CDR1 SNHLY and CDR2 FYNNEI. Germline trimming cut 8 bases from V and 7 bases from J; bases unmatched to any gene: 8. The CDR3 contains 14 residues. In DNA, the CDR3 is TGTGCCAGCGGGGAACAGGGGGCGAGTGAAAAACTGTTTTTT. This gives the protein CASGEQGASEKLFF.

The V gene is TRBV10-3, the J gene TRBJ2-7; 9 nucleotides match TRBD1. The CDR3 loop spans 14 amino acids. V lost 6 bases and J lost 3; bases outside the gene matches: 6. Germline loops: CDR1 ENHRY, CDR2 SYGVKD. This CDR3 is CAIRTGTGNYEQYF. The CDR3 DNA is TGTGCCATCAGGACCGGGACAGGGAACTACGAGCAGTACTTC.

V and J are TRBV20-1 and TRBJ2-5, with D uncertain. The J call may be in error: the DNA end matches TRBJ2-7 better. Germline CDR1 DFQATT, CDR2 SNEGSKA (reference sequence). The CDR3 has 11 residues. CDR3 protein: CSAPRGYEQYF. CDR3 in DNA: TGCAGTGCCCCCCGAGGCTACGAGCAGTACTTC.

The gene calls are TRBV28 and TRBJ2-7; the D gene is possibly TRBD1 (6 bases). The germline V gene encodes CDR1 MDHEN and CDR2 SYDVKM. The CDR3 consists of 13 residues. V shed 6 bases and J shed 5 bases, with 14 bases lying between them. The CDR3 sequence is CASRLDSPNEQYF. The CDR3 DNA reads as TGTGCCAGCAGATTGGACAGTCCAAACGAGCAGTACTTC.

The chain uses TRBV5-4 and TRBJ2-1; perhaps TRBD2 as D (6 bases). The CDR3 has 16 residues. Germline assignment: CDR1 SGHNT and CDR2 YYREEE (reference sequence). The V end was cut by 1 base, the J end by 1 base, with 12 bases between. CDR3 nucleotide sequence: TGTGCCAGCAGCTTGAGGTTCGCGGGGTCCTACAATGAGCAGTTCTTC. This gives the protein CASSLRFAGSYNEQFF.

The chain has TRBV19 and TRBJ2-1; D uncertain. Germline V gene data show CDR1 as LNHDA and CDR2 as SQIVND (reference sequence). The CDR3 spans 12 residues. V was clipped by 0 bases and J by 8 bases, with 5 bases between them. CDR3 coding DNA: TGTGCCAGTAGTATAGAACGATATGAGCAGTTCTTC. Its translation: CASSIERYEQFF.

The count of this clone is one. V usage is TRBV27 and J usage is TRBJ2-3; no firm D call. Trimming took 2 bases from V and 1 from J, leaving 7 bases between them. Germline V gene sequence: CDR1 MNHEY, CDR2 SMNVEV (reference sequence). This CDR3 spans 14 amino acids. The CDR3: CASSLSTRTDTQYF. Here the CDR3 DNA reads TGTGCCAGCAGTTTAAGCACCCGCACAGATACGCAGTATTTT.

The chain has TRBV27 and TRBJ1-2; D perhaps matches TRBD1 (5 bases). Trimming pared 6 bases from V and 6 bases from J, leaving 20 bases between. The CDR3 extends over 15 amino acids. In germline, CDR1 is MNHEY, CDR2 SMNVEV (reference sequence). Here the CDR3 reads CASRAILRGIDGYTF. The DNA for the CDR3 is TGTGCCAGCAGGGCCATACTGAGGGGCATCGATGGCTACACCTTC.

CDR3 in DNA: TGTGCCATCAGTGGAGCCGGGACAGCTAATGAAAAACTGTTTTTT. Amino acid sequence: CAISGAGTANEKLFF. This chain joins TRBV10-3 and TRBJ1-4, with 7 bases that match TRBD1. Germline V gene sequence: CDR1 ENHRY, CDR2 SYGVKD. With V trimmed by 4 bases and J by 3 bases, 5 bases remained unmatched. This CDR3 is 15 amino acids long.

This clone was counted once. The chain is built from TRBV6-4 and TRBJ2-5, with D perhaps TRBD2 (7 bases). The germline V gene has CDR1 MRHNA and CDR2 SNTAGT. CDR3 length: 15 residues. V shed 6 bases and J shed 5 bases, with 19 bases lying between them. The CDR3 protein is CASSANRGAGETQYF. The CDR3, as DNA: TGTGCCAGCAGCGCTAACCGGGGGGCAGGGGAGACCCAGTACTTC.

This sequence joins TRBV5-1 and TRBJ2-7, with 9 bases aligning to TRBD2. The CDR3 loop spans 16 amino acids. After removal of 0 bases from V and 6 bases from J, the junction contained 10 bases not matched to a gene. The germline gives CDR1 SGHRS, CDR2 YFSETQ. The CDR3 bases are TGCGCCAGCAGCTTGGCCGAGGTAGCGGGAGATGGCGAGCAGTACTTC. Translation gives CASSLAEVAGDGEQYF.

This clone has only one observation. V gene TRBV29-1 combines with J gene TRBJ2-1; no definite D call. The CDR3 runs 13 residues. Trimming left V 0 bases short and J 11 bases short, with 14 bases between. Germline assignment: CDR1 SQVTM and CDR2 ANQGSEA. The CDR3 coding sequence is TGCAGCGTTGAAGATCAGTCGACCGATAAGCAGTTCTTC. It is translated as CSVEDQSTDKQFF.

This chain joins TRBV28 and TRBJ1-6; 7 bases match TRBD1. CDR1 MDHEN and CDR2 SYDVKM come from the germline V gene. The J segment lost 6 bases and the V segment lost 6 bases, leaving 8 bases of the junction unmatched. This CDR3 spans 15 amino acids. This CDR3 reads CASSIIRGSNSPLHF. The CDR3 nucleotides read TGTGCCAGCAGCATTATCAGGGGGAGTAATTCACCCCTCCACTTT.

This chain's CDR3 is CASSVEREGYNEQFF. CDR3 coding DNA: TGTGCCAGCAGTGTAGAGCGGGAGGGATACAATGAGCAGTTCTTC. The chain joins TRBV6-1 to TRBJ2-1; 10 bases align to TRBD2. V shed 4 bases and J 4 bases; nucleotides not matched to a gene: 4. Germline loops: CDR1 MNHNS, CDR2 SASEGT. The CDR3 is made up of 15 amino acids.

This chain connects TRBV6-1 to TRBJ1-1; 7 bases are a match to TRBD1. The CDR3 extends over 16 amino acids. Germline V CDR1 and CDR2: MNHNS, SASEGT. V gave up 3 bases and J gave up 3 bases; unmatched junction bases: 10. For the CDR3, the DNA is TGTGCCAGCAGTGAGGGCAGGGGACAGTTGGACACTGAAGCTTTCTTT. Residues: CASSEGRGQLDTEAFF.

The rearrangement joins TRBV7-6 to TRBJ2-4; 13 nucleotides match TRBD2. Per germline, CDR1 SGHVS and CDR2 FNYEAQ. J lost 0 bases, V lost 5 bases, and 13 bases had no gene match. The CDR3 extends over 20 amino acids. CDR3 loop: CASSPGTSGNQLLAKNIQYF. CDR3 in DNA: TGTGCCAGCAGCCCCGGGACTAGCGGGAACCAACTCCTAGCCAAAAACATTCAGTACTTC.